Listed here are 24 T cell receptor beta chains from one sample, sequenced in a study of human thymus T cells. The table came from immunoSEQ multiplex PCR; TCRdb's copy has only in-frame clones and leaves some out. In the table there are roughly 120,000 clones, approximately 96% of which are singletons. Corrective cardiac surgery supplied the resected thymus tissue. The sequenced sample consisted of thymus tissue. The source of these receptors is a boy under two years old with a congenital heart defect but otherwise immunologically healthy.

The chain is built from TRBV14 and TRBJ1-1; D gene ambiguous. Trimming took 1 base from V and 8 from J, leaving 8 bases between them. Germline values: CDR1 SGHDN, CDR2 FVKESK. This CDR3 has 12 residues. The CDR3 nucleotides read TGTGCCAGCAGCCAAGGAAGGGCCGAAGCTTTCTTT. Its protein is CASSQGRAEAFF.

The rearrangement uses TRBV14 and TRBJ2-1; TRBD2 matches 14 bases. The CDR3 runs to 16 residues. Per germline, CDR1 SGHDN and CDR2 FVKESK. Losses at the gene ends were 4 bases for V and 9 bases for J; bases not matched to a gene: 8. The CDR3 bases are TGTGCCAGCAGCCGAAAGACTAGCGGGGGGGCTTGTGAGCAGTTCTTC. Translation gives CASSRKTSGGACEQFF.

The rearrangement uses TRBV2 and TRBJ2-1, with D perhaps matching TRBD2 (5 bases). The CDR3 has 18 amino acids. V lost 3 bases and J lost 0, with 18 bases in between. The germline V gene has CDR1 SNHLY and CDR2 FYNNEI. CDR3 loop: CASSDGGFEVDSYNEQFF. In nucleotides, the CDR3 is TGTGCCAGCAGTGACGGAGGTTTTGAGGTAGACTCCTACAATGAGCAGTTCTTC.

The chain uses TRBV5-1 and TRBJ1-6, with D possibly being TRBD1 (5 bases). Per the germline V gene, CDR1 is SGHRS and CDR2 is YFSETQ. CDR3 length: 15 amino acids. The V end lost 1 base, the J end lost 10 bases, and 15 bases lay between the germline ends. Written as DNA, the CDR3 is TGCGCCAGCAGCTTGTTAGTAAGGGGTGAGTCACCCCTCCACTTT. Translation gives CASSLLVRGESPLHF.

The genes are TRBV5-4 and TRBJ1-3; 7 bases line up with TRBD1. Per germline, CDR1 SGHNT and CDR2 YYREEE (reference sequence). The CDR3 loop spans 16 amino acids. V shed 0 bases, J shed 0 bases, and the junction held 3 bases outside the gene matches. CDR3: CASSLAGQASGNTIYF. CDR3 sequence (DNA): TGTGCCAGCAGCTTGGCTGGACAGGCCTCTGGAAACACCATATATTTT.

This clone showed up just once. CDR3 amino acids: CASVSDRGDEKLFF. For the CDR3, the DNA is TGTGCTAGTGTTTCGGACAGGGGAGATGAAAAACTGTTTTTT. The chain recombines TRBV12-5 with TRBJ1-4, with 9 nucleotides matching TRBD1. Germline V gene sequence: CDR1 LGHNT, CDR2 FRNRAP. The V segment lost 7 bases and the J segment 6 bases; nucleotides outside the gene matches: 6. The CDR3 is 14 amino acids.

V gene TRBV28 combines with J gene TRBJ1-5; D gene uncertain. Per the germline V gene, CDR1 is MDHEN and CDR2 is SYDVKM. The CDR3 has 14 residues. Trimming removed 2 bases from V and 0 bases from J, with 5 bases in between. CDR3 DNA: TGTGCCAGCAGTTTACAAAATAGCAATCAGCCCCAGCATTTT. Its protein is CASSLQNSNQPQHF.

V is TRBV6-1 and J is TRBJ2-7, with a tentative D call TRBD1 (5 bases). The CDR3 is 17 amino acids. Germline lookup yields CDR1 MNHNS and CDR2 SASEGT. The V end was cut by 0 bases, the J end by 2 bases, with 17 bases between. The DNA of the CDR3 is TGTGCCAGCAGTGAAGCGTTGGGGCTCGGCAGGGCCTACGAGCAGTACTTC. This sequence encodes CASSEALGLGRAYEQYF.

This chain joins TRBV15 and TRBJ2-5; tentative D call: TRBD2 (6 bases). The germline V and J ends were trimmed by 0 bases and 5 bases, with 13 bases remaining between them. CDR3 length: 15 residues. Germline-derived CDR1 and CDR2 are LNHNV and YYDKDF (reference sequence). The CDR3 DNA sequence: TGTGCCACCAGCAGAGAGGGACTCCTCAGTGAGACCCAGTACTTC. Its protein product is CATSREGLLSETQYF.

J is TRBJ1-4 and V is TRBV6-5; D is perhaps TRBD1 (5 bases). Germline V lookup: CDR1 MNHEY, CDR2 SVGAGI. The CDR3 spans 14 residues. The germline V and J ends were trimmed by 5 bases and 8 bases, with 15 bases remaining between them. The CDR3 DNA follows: TGTGCCAGCAGTCTCCAGGGAGGTCGCGAAAAACTGTTTTTT. Its translation is CASSLQGGREKLFF.

The V call is TRBV7-8, the J call TRBJ2-2; D is possibly TRBD1 (5 bases). This CDR3 comprises 15 residues. V shed 5 bases and J shed 6 bases, with 16 bases lying between them. The germline V gene has CDR1 SGHVS and CDR2 FQNEAQ. The CDR3, as DNA: TGTGCCAGCAGCCCTCCAGGGCGGCAGGCCGGGGAGCTGTTTTTT. Translated, it gives CASSPPGRQAGELFF.

The chain has TRBV4-2 and TRBJ2-2; D is unresolved. The CDR3 totals 15 residues. Per the germline V gene, CDR1 is LGHNA and CDR2 is YNFKEQ. Between the trimmed V and J ends, which lost 2 bases and 0 bases, there was a span of 7 bases. CDR3 coding DNA: TGTGCCAGCAGCCAACGGGCCTCGAACACCGGGGAGCTGTTTTTT. This encodes CASSQRASNTGELFF.

This rearrangement joins TRBV5-1 to TRBJ2-7; tentative D call: TRBD2 (7 bases). This CDR3 comprises 15 residues. The V gene lost 3 bases and the J gene lost 7 bases, with 20 bases spanning the gap. Germline values: CDR1 SGHRS, CDR2 YFSETQ. The CDR3 protein is CASSSLGGALREQYF. DNA of the CDR3: TGCGCCAGCAGCTCCCTGGGGGGGGCTTTGAGGGAGCAGTACTTC.

The gene calls are TRBV28 and TRBJ1-1, with D perhaps matching TRBD1 (5 bases). The ends were cut back, 5 bases at V and 0 bases at J, with 13 bases in the middle. The CDR3 is made up of 15 amino acids. The germline V gene encodes CDR1 MDHEN and CDR2 SYDVKM. The DNA for the CDR3 is TGTGCCAGCAGTCCGAGGGGACCGGTGAACACTGAAGCTTTCTTT. Translation: CASSPRGPVNTEAFF.

The chain carries TRBV11-2 and TRBJ1-3; 12 bases fit TRBD1. The CDR3 covers 19 residues. V shed 0 bases, J shed 1 base, and the junction held 7 bases outside the gene matches. Germline lookup yields CDR1 SGHAT and CDR2 FQNNGV. CDR3 loop: CASSLDGTGGMWSGNTIYF. CDR3 DNA sequence: TGTGCCAGCAGCTTAGACGGGACAGGGGGCATGTGGTCTGGAAACACCATATATTTT. Full variable domain (missing parts from reference TRBV11-2 and TRBJ1-3): EAGVAQSPRYKIIEKRQSVAFWCNPISGHATLYWYQQILGQGPKLLIQFQNNGVVDDSQLPKDRFSAERLKGVDSTLKIQPAKLEDSAVYLCASSLDGTGGMWSGNTIYFGEGSWLTVV.

The rearrangement joins TRBV6-5 to TRBJ1-1, with D maybe TRBD1 (6 bases). The CDR3 spans 13 residues. The V end was cut by 2 bases, the J end by 7 bases, with 11 bases between. Germline values: CDR1 MNHEY, CDR2 SVGAGI. Here the CDR3 reads CASSYHDRCEAFF. The CDR3 nucleotides read TGTGCCAGCAGTTACCACGACAGGTGTGAAGCTTTCTTT.

This clone was observed a few times. The chain combines TRBV29-1 with TRBJ1-1, with 12 bases lining up with TRBD1. CDR3 size: 15 residues. V lost 1 base to trimming and J lost 3 bases; unmatched junction nucleotides: 3. Germline CDR1 is SQVTM and CDR2 is ANQGSEA. CDR3: CSVEVGDRGHTEAFF. The DNA of the CDR3 is TGCAGCGTTGAAGTGGGGGACAGGGGGCACACTGAAGCTTTCTTT.

The chain couples TRBV6-5 to TRBJ2-6, with D perhaps matching TRBD1 (5 bases). Between the trimmed V and J ends, which lost 5 bases and 3 bases, there was a span of 8 bases. The CDR3 contains 14 residues. The germline CDR1 and CDR2 sequences are MNHEY and SVGAGI. In nucleotides, the CDR3 is TGTGCCAGCAGTCACCAGGGTGGGGCCAACGTCCTGACTTTC. Its translation is CASSHQGGANVLTF.

The gene calls are TRBV5-4 and TRBJ2-3; TRBD2 aligns across 13 bases. Germline CDR1 and CDR2: SGHNT and YYREEE (reference sequence). V gave up 4 bases and J gave up 11 bases; unmatched junction bases: 19. The CDR3 totals 18 residues. CDR3 residues: CASSEPGLAGRRYQMQYF. The CDR3 nucleotides are TGTGCCAGCAGCGAACCGGGACTAGCGGGGAGACGATATCAGATGCAGTATTTT.

V gene TRBV9 combines with J gene TRBJ2-1; TRBD2 agrees at 7 bases. J gave up 1 base and V 2 bases, and 6 bases lay outside the gene matches. The CDR3 spans 16 residues. Germline assignment: CDR1 SGDLS and CDR2 YYNGEE. CDR3: CASSVGAGPSYNEQFF. The CDR3 DNA reads as TGTGCCAGCAGCGTGGGAGCGGGGCCTTCCTACAATGAGCAGTTCTTC. The whole variable domain, filled in from reference TRBV9 and TRBJ2-1, reads DSGVTQTPKHLITATGQRVTLRCSPRSGDLSVYWYQQSLDQGLQFLIQYYNGEERAKGNILERFSAQQFPDLHSELNLSSLELGDSALYFCASSVGAGPSYNEQFFGPGTRLTVL.

V usage is TRBV5-8 and J usage is TRBJ1-1, with TRBD1 matching 10 bases. After removal of 0 bases from V and 4 bases from J, the junction contained 6 bases not matched to a gene. Germline values: CDR1 SGHTS, CDR2 YDEGEE. This CDR3 contains 16 residues. CDR3 DNA sequence: TGTGCCAGCAGCTTGGAATGGACAGGGGGGAGCACTGAAGCTTTCTTT. Translated: CASSLEWTGGSTEAFF.

This rearrangement joins TRBV5-4 to TRBJ2-7; 7 nucleotides line up with TRBD1. V was pared by 4 bases and J by 4 bases, with 20 bases of the junction left unmatched. The V gene's germline CDR1 is SGHNT and CDR2 YYREEE (reference sequence). The CDR3 has 18 residues. Here the CDR3 reads CASSPKSSGQSTKYEQYF. DNA of the CDR3: TGTGCCAGCAGCCCCAAATCTTCGGGACAGTCGACCAAATACGAGCAGTACTTC.

This chain joins TRBV15 and TRBJ2-5, with D possibly being TRBD1 (6 bases). Trimming removed 2 bases from V and 12 bases from J, with 16 bases in between. Looked up from germline, CDR1 is LNHNV and CDR2 is YYDKDF (reference sequence). The CDR3 length is 13 residues. The CDR3 DNA reads as TGTGCCACCAGCAGATCCTACGGGACAATGAAGTACTTC. This translates into CATSRSYGTMKYF.

The chain links TRBV28 to TRBJ1-6, with 9 bases aligning to TRBD1. CDR1 is MDHEN and CDR2 is SYDVKM in the germline V gene. Trimming cost V 6 bases and J 6 bases; bases outside gene matches: 6. The CDR3 spans 15 residues. CDR3 loop: CASSSRDRANSPLHF. CDR3 coding DNA: TGTGCCAGCAGCTCTAGGGACAGGGCTAATTCACCCCTCCACTTT.